These T cell receptor beta chains were read from a single sample in a study of identical twins. TCRdb independently ran MiXCR on the 5' RACE reads; one entry per CDR3 protein. The table lists around 490,000 distinct CDR3 sequences, about 16% of them singletons, with 0.44% in the top ten. These data are also associated with another study on yellow fever vaccine responses in identical twins.

The specimen was CD4+ T cells sorted from blood. These receptors were collected from a woman under 30 in good health. The conserved cysteine and the conserved F or W are not part of the CDR3 here. A clone size is listed for some rows: how often the clone was seen (once, few, many), or a class if it is expanded.

size	length	V	J	CDR3
.	12	TRBV5-1	TRBJ1-2	ASSLGGPNYGYT
many	11	TRBV7-9	TRBJ2-2	ASSLEFNGELF
.	12	TRBV15	TRBJ2-5	ATSKVAGVETQY
few	12	TRBV28	TRBJ1-1	ASTPPGGNTEAF
few	16	TRBV20-1	TRBJ2-5	SATEPGLAGLQLETQY
few	15	TRBV28	TRBJ2-1	ASTEGLAGNSYNEQF
.	13	TRBV28	TRBJ2-1	ASRKGGRVGNEQF
.	11	TRBV12-3/TRBV12-4	TRBJ1-2	ASSPNPRFGYT
.	11	TRBV20-1	TRBJ1-1	SARVVGGTEAF
few	9	TRBV3-1	TRBJ2-2	ASSQTGELF
few	13	TRBV6-1	TRBJ2-7	ASIIPGQGSYEQY
few	16	TRBV29-1	TRBJ2-1	SVSTPWASGREGNEQF
few	13	TRBV20-1	TRBJ2-7	SANTPLRGGYEQY
many	15	TRBV5-1	TRBJ2-2	ASSLVPTRLNTGELF
few	13	TRBV27	TRBJ2-1	ASSWTSGGRNEQF
.	10	TRBV9	TRBJ2-7	ASGKDRDERY
few	12	TRBV7-6	TRBJ2-6	ASSSLFGANVLT
.	14	TRBV5-1	TRBJ1-6	ASSKTGESYNSPLH
many	13	TRBV5-1	TRBJ2-1	ASSTGLAGSNEQF
few	10	TRBV11-3	TRBJ1-5	ASSSHDQPQH
.	12	TRBV5-1	TRBJ2-1	ASSLWSGVNEQF
.	13	TRBV7-2	TRBJ2-5	ASSWGREVIETQY